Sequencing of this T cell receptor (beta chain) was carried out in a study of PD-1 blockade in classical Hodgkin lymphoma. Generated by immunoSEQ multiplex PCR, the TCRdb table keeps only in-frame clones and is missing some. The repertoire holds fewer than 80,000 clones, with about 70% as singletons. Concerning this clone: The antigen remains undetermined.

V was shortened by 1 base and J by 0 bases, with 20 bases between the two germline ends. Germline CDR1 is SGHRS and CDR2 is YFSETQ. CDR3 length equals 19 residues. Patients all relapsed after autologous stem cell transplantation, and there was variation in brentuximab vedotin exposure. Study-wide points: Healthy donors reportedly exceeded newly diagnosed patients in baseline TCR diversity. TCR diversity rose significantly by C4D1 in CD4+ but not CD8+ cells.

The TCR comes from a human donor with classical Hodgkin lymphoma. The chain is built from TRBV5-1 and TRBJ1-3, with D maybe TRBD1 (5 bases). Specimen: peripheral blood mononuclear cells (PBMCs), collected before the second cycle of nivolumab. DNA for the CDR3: TGCGCCAGCAGCTTGTCCGGTCAGGGTCACTGGAGCTCTGGAAACACCATATATTTT. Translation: CASSLSGQGHWSSGNTIYF.